This TCR beta chain was profiled in a study of CD8 T cells in ankylosing spondylitis. Study-wide points: Clones that were linked to disease were CD8+ and were relatively rare in peripheral blood. A number of the motif variants had already been described in reactive arthritis synovial fluid and blood. Matched ankylosing spondylitis synovial fluid reportedly showed significant enrichment of disease-linked clones. Ankylosing spondylitis blood appeared to be characterized by a TCR beta motif of 8 or 9 highly homologous variants.

Trimming removed 6 bases from V and 3 bases from J, with 11 bases in between. Germline V gene lookup returns CDR1 LGHNA and CDR2 YSLEER. This CDR3 has 13 residues. Library preparation for TCR beta used quantitative 5'-RACE with molecular barcodes. Each CDR3 protein gets one entry after TCRdb re-called the 5' RACE reads with MiXCR. The sample shows roughly 300,000 distinct CDR3 sequences, approximately 8% of them seen only once. As for this clonotype: What it binds is not known.

The sequencing input was blood, either unsorted or a sorted T cell fraction (not recorded which). The chain has TRBV4-3 and TRBJ1-1; a possible D gene is TRBD1 (5 bases). The TCR sequence derives from a male donor with ankylosing spondylitis. The CDR3 coding sequence is TGCGCCAGCAGTCACCGGGGGGACACTGAAGCTTTCTTT. This sequence encodes CASSHRGDTEAFF.